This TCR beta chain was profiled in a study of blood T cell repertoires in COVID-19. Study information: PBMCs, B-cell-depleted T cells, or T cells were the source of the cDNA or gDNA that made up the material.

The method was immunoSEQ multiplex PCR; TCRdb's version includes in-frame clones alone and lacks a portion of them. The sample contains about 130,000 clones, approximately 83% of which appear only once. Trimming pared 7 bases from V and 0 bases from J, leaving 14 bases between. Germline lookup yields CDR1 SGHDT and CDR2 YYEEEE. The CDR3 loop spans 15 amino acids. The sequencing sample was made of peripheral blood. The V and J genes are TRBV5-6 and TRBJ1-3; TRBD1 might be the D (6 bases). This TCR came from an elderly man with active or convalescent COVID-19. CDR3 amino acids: CASSGGAYSGNTIYF. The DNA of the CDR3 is TGTGCCAGCTCCGGGGGGGCCTACTCTGGAAACACCATATATTTT.